This T cell receptor (beta chain) was sequenced during a study of blood T cell repertoires in COVID-19. Study summary: T cells, B-cell-depleted T cells, or PBMCs provided the cDNA or gDNA that served as material.

Trimming pared 5 bases from V and 4 bases from J, leaving 9 bases between. The CDR3 contains 14 residues. Germline CDR1 MNHEY, CDR2 SMNVEV (reference sequence). Study processing details: From reference gene primer amplification, estimates of nucleated cell counts were derived. Profiled with immunoSEQ multiplex PCR; TCRdb holds only in-frame clones, not every one. The D gene and trimming were derived from the DNA, and the V and J assignments and clone size from that table. The sample holds 190,000 or so clones, around 87% seen once. V is TRBV27 and J is TRBJ1-6; D remains ambiguous. Sequencing input: peripheral blood. The origin of this receptor is a woman aged 18-35 years who had recovered from COVID-19. For the CDR3, the DNA is TGTGCCAGCAGTCTCCAGGATTATAATTCACCCCTCCACTTT. Amino acid sequence: CASSLQDYNSPLHF.